This is a list of T cell receptor beta chains from one sample in a study of blood T cells in healthy people across ages. TCRdb reprocessed the 5' RACE reads via MiXCR and lists one record per CDR3 protein. The profile shows 1.5 million to 2 million distinct CDR3 sequences, roughly 30% of them singletons. Specimen: blood. The receptor set was obtained from a woman in her twenties or thirties in good health. The CDR3 runs from the conserved cysteine through the conserved F or W. A D gene is named only where the DNA matches it firmly. Some rows mark clone size as missing; the rest say once, few, many or name a class of expanded clone.

>many|TRBD1|TRBJ2-7|TRBV7-2
CASSSDRERYEQYF
TGTGCCAGCAGCTCGGACAGGGAGCGCTACGAGCAGTACTTC
>.|TRBD2|TRBJ2-1|TRBV30
CAWSGIAGDLSYIEQFF
TGTGCCTGGAGCGGAATAGCGGGGGACCTCTCCTACATTGAGCAGTTCTTC
>many|.|TRBJ2-7|TRBV7-2
CASSLQGYEQYF
TGTGCCAGCAGCTTACAGGGCTACGAGCAGTACTTC
>.|.|TRBJ2-1|TRBV12-3/TRBV12-4
CASSPGPRDIQFF
TGTGCCAGCAGTCCGGGACCTCGGGACATTCAGTTCTTC
>few|TRBD2|TRBJ2-5|TRBV5-1
CASTLSLASNFAGVETQYF
TGCGCCAGCACCTTAAGCTTGGCGTCTAATTTCGCGGGGGTGGAGACCCAGTACTTC
>many|TRBD1|TRBJ2-5|TRBV29-1
CSAWDRGSETQYF
TGCAGCGCCTGGGACAGGGGGTCCGAGACCCAGTACTTC
>.|TRBD1|TRBJ2-7|TRBV4-3
CASSPTDQGAPYEQYF
TGCGCCAGCAGCCCGACCGACCAGGGGGCCCCCTACGAGCAGTACTTC
>few|.|TRBJ2-5|TRBV15
CATSRGVDETQYF
TGTGCCACCAGCAGAGGTGTGGACGAGACCCAGTACTTC
>many|TRBD1|TRBJ2-7|TRBV7-2
CASSLAGTGGEIEQYF
TGTGCCAGCAGCTTAGCGGGGACAGGGGGCGAAATCGAGCAGTACTTC
>few|.|TRBJ2-3|TRBV28
CASGFPGLTDTQYF
TGTGCCAGCGGCTTCCCGGGACTCACAGATACGCAGTATTTT
>few|.|TRBJ1-2|TRBV7-9
CASSSNARANYGYTF
TGTGCCAGCAGCTCTAACGCTAGAGCTAACTATGGCTACACCTTC
>.|TRBD2|TRBJ2-1|TRBV5-1
CASSSQTGGDEQFF
TGCGCCAGCAGTTCTCAAACGGGGGGGGATGAGCAGTTCTTC
>.|.|TRBJ1-6|TRBV2
CASSEERGPGGSPLHF
TGTGCCAGCAGTGAAGAACGCGGGCCGGGGGGTTCACCCCTCCACTTT
>.|.|TRBJ2-1|TRBV20-1
CSARELGAMRQFF
TGCAGTGCTAGAGAACTAGGTGCAATGAGGCAGTTCTTC
>many|.|TRBJ2-7|TRBV21-1
CASRVGSGLASKAYEQYF
TGTGCCAGCAGGGTAGGTTCGGGACTAGCCTCTAAGGCCTACGAGCAGTACTTC
>.|.|TRBJ2-1|TRBV18
CASSPSGKLRGPNEQFF
TGTGCCAGCTCACCAAGTGGAAAACTCCGAGGGCCTAATGAGCAGTTCTTC
>.|TRBD2|TRBJ2-5|TRBV10-3
CAIGPAGTSGYNEQYF
TGTGCCATCGGTCCGGCCGGGACTAGCGGTTACAATGAGCAGTACTTC
>.|.|TRBJ2-1|TRBV10-3
CAISDGGSSYNEQFF
TGTGCCATCAGTGATGGCGGTTCCTCCTACAATGAGCAGTTCTTC
>.|.|TRBJ2-3|TRBV4-3
CASSQAEVTDTQYF
TGCGCCAGCAGCCAGGCAGAGGTAACAGATACGCAGTATTTT
>.|.|TRBJ2-1|TRBV20-1
CSAGESSDGEQFF
TGCAGTGCTGGAGAATCTAGCGACGGTGAGCAGTTCTTC
>.|.|TRBJ2-7|TRBV28
CASSLRSGFQEQYF
TGTGCCAGCAGTTTAAGGTCCGGGTTTCAGGAGCAGTACTTC
>.|.|TRBJ1-6|TRBV14
CASSQVGPLHF
TGTGCCAGCAGCCAAGTGGGGCCCCTCCACTTT
>.|.|TRBJ2-5|TRBV3-1
CATERRSGETQYF
TGTGCCACCGAAAGGAGGTCGGGAGAGACCCAGTACTTC